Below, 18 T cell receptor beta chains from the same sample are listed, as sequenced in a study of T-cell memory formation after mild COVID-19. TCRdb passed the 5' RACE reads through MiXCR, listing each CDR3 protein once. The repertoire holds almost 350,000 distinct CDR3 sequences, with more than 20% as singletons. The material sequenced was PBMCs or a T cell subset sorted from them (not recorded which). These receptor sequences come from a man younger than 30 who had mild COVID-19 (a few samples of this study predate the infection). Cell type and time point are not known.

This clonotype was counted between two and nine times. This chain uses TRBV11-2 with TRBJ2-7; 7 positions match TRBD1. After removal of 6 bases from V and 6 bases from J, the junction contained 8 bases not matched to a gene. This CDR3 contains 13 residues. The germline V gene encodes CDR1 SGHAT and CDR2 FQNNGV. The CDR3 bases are TGTGCCAGCAGACCTCAGGACAGGATCGAGCAGTACTTC. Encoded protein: CASRPQDRIEQYF. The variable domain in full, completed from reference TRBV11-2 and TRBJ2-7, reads EAGVAQSPRYKIIEKRQSVAFWCNPISGHATLYWYQQILGQGPKLLIQFQNNGVVDDSQLPKDRFSAERLKGVDSTLKIQPAKLEDSAVYLCASRPQDRIEQYFGPGTRLTVT.

CDR3: CASSQASGSTDTQYF. CDR3 in DNA: TGTGCCAGCAGCCAAGCCAGCGGTAGCACAGATACGCAGTATTTT. The genes are TRBV3-1 and TRBJ2-3; TRBD2 is a possible D gene (5 bases). The CDR3 loop spans 15 amino acids. CDR1 and CDR2 (germline): LGHDT, YNNKEL (reference sequence). The V gene lost 1 base and the J gene lost 0 bases, with 8 bases spanning the gap.

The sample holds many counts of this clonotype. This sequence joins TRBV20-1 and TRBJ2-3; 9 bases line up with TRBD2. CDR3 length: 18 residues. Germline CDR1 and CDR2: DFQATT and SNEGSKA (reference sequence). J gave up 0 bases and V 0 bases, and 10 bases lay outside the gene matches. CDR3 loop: CSAREITSGGLSTDTQYF. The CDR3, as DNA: TGCAGTGCTAGAGAAATTACCAGCGGGGGGCTGAGCACAGATACGCAGTATTTT.

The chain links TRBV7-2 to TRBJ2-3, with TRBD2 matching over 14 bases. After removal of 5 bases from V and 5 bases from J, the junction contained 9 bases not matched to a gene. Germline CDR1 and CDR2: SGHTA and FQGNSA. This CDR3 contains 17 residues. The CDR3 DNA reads TGTGCCAGCAGCCGACAGACTAGCGGGAGGGGTATAGATACGCAGTATTTT. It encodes CASSRQTSGRGIDTQYF.

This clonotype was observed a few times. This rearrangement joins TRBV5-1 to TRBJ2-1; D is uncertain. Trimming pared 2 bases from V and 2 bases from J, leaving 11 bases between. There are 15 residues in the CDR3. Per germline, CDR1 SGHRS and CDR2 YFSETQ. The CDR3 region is CASSFPSEAYNEQFF. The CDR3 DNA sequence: TGCGCCAGCAGCTTTCCATCAGAAGCCTACAATGAGCAGTTCTTC.

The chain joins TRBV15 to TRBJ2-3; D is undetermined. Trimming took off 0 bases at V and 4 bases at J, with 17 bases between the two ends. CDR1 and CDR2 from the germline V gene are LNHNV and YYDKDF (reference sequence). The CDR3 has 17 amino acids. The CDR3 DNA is TGTGCCACCAGCAGAGATCTGGGCTTCCCTGGCGCAGATACGCAGTATTTT. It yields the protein CATSRDLGFPGADTQYF.

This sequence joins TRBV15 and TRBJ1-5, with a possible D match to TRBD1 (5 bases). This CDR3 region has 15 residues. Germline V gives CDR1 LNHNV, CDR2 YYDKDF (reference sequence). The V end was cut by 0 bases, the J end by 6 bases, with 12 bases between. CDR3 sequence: CATSRDRGGLQPQHF. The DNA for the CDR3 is TGTGCCACCAGCAGAGACCGGGGCGGACTTCAGCCCCAGCATTTT.

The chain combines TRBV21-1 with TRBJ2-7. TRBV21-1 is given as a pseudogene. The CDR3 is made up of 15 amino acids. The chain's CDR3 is CASSSTARRSYEQYV. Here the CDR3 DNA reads TGTGCCAGCAGCTCAACGGCTAGGCGCTCCTACGAGCAGTACGTC.

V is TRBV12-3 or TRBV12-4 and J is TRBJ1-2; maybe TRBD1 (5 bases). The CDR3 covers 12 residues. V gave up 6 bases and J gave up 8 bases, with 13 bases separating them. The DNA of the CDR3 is TGTGCCAGCAGCGGGGCTTTGGGAGGCTACACCTTC. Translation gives CASSGALGGYTF.

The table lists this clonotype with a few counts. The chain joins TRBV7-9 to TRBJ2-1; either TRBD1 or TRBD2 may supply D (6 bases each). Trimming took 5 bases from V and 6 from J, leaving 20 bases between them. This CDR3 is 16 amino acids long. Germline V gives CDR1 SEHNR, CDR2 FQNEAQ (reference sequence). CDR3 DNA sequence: TGTGCCAGCAGCACGCGCGGGACACCTTCCATCAATGAGCAGTTCTTC. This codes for CASSTRGTPSINEQFF.

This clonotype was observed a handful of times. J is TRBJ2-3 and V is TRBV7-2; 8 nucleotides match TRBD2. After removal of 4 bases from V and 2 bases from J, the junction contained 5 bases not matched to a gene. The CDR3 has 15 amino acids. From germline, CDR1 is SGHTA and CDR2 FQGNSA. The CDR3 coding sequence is TGTGCCAGCAGCTCCCGGGAGGGTCCCACAGATACGCAGTATTTT. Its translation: CASSSREGPTDTQYF.

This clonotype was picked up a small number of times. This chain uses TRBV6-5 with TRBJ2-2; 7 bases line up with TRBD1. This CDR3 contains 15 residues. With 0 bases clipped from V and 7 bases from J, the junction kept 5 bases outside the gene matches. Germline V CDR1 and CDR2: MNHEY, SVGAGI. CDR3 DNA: TGTGCCAGCAGTTACTCTCGGACAGGTCACGGGGAGCTGTTTTTT. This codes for CASSYSRTGHGELFF.

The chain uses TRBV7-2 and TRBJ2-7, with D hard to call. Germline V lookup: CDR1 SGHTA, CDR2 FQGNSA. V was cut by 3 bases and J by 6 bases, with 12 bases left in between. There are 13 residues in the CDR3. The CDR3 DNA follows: TGTGCCAGCAGCTTCGCCGAAGGCTCCGAGCAGTACGTC. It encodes CASSFAEGSEQYV.

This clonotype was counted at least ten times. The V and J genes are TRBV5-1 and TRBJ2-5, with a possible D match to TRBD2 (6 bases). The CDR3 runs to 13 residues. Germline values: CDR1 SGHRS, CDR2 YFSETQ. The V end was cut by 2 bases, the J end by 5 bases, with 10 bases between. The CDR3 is CASSLTGDETQYF. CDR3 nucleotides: TGCGCCAGCAGCTTAACGGGGGACGAGACCCAGTACTTC.

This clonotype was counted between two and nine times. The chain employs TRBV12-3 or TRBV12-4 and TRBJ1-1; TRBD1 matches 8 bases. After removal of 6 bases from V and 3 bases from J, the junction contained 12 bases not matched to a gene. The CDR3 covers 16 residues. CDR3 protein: CASRRRGQGGDTEAFF. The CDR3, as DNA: TGTGCCAGCAGACGGAGAGGACAGGGAGGGGACACTGAAGCTTTCTTT.

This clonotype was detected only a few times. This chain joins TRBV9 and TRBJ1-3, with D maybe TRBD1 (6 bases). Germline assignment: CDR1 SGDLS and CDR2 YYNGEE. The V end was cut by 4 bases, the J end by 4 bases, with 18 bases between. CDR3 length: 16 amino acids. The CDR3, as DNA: TGTGCCAGCAGCCCTAGCGGGCAGGGGTCCGGAAACACCATATATTTT. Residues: CASSPSGQGSGNTIYF.

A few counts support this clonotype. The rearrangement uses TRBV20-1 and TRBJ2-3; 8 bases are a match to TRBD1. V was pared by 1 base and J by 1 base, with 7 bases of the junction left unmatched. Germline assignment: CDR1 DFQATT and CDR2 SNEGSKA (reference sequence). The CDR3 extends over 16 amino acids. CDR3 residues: CSARGSGGIGTDTQYF. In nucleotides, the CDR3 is TGCAGTGCTAGAGGCTCAGGGGGCATCGGCACAGATACGCAGTATTTT.

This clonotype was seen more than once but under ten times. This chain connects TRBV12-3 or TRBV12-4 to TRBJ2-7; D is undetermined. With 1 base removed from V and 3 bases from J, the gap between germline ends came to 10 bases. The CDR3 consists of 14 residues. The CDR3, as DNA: TGTGCCAGCAGTTTAGACGGATCCCTCTACGAGCAGTACGTC. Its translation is CASSLDGSLYEQYV.